Below, 12 T cell receptor beta chains from the same sample are listed, as sequenced in a study of T cells in Graves' hyperthyroidism and ophthalmopathy. TCR beta CDR3 sequences were amplified from RNA transcripts. Using the HTBI primer set, a first-round RT-PCR was run on the TCR CDR3. TCRdb fed the multiplex PCR reads into MiXCR, producing one record per CDR3 protein. There are over 650,000 distinct CDR3 sequences in the sample; over 40% occur only once, and 6.5% to 9% lies in the top ten. The sequencing input was peripheral blood or thyroid tissue (not recorded which). The receptors here all came from an adult man with Graves' disease, either hyperthyroidism or ophthalmopathy (not recorded which).

V usage is TRBV13 and J usage is TRBJ1-1; D gene uncertain. Germline V gene lookup returns CDR1 PRHDT and CDR2 FYEKMQ (reference sequence). Between the trimmed V and J ends, which lost 4 bases and 1 base, there was a span of 13 bases. The CDR3 contains 15 residues. CDR3 nucleotides: TGTGCCAGCAGCTCAGACGGACGGTGGAACACTGAAGCTTTCTTT. Its translation: CASSSDGRWNTEAFF.

This rearrangement joins TRBV29-1 to TRBJ1-4; 7 nucleotides line up with TRBD1. This CDR3 has 14 amino acids. V was pared by 4 bases and J by 7 bases, with 9 bases of the junction left unmatched. In germline, CDR1 is SQVTM, CDR2 ANQGSEA. CDR3 protein: CSVVSGQSGEKLFF. CDR3 sequence (DNA): TGCAGCGTTGTTTCGGGACAGTCAGGTGAAAAACTGTTTTTT.

This clonotype was seen a few times. This rearrangement joins TRBV12-3 or TRBV12-4 to TRBJ1-6, with D tentatively TRBD1 (5 bases). CDR3 length: 17 amino acids. V was shortened by 5 bases and J by 10 bases, with 24 bases between the two germline ends. The CDR3, as DNA: TGTGCCAGCAGTCGACGTCGCCAGGGTGGGTTCGGGTCACCCCTCCACTTT. Its protein product is CASSRRRQGGFGSPLHF.

This clonotype was picked up a small number of times. The junction and the germline gene differ at one end; a read error may be behind it. The chain carries TRBV5-1 and TRBJ2-7, with 9 nucleotides matching TRBD2. The CDR3 runs 15 residues. Germline V gives CDR1 SGHRS, CDR2 YFSETQ. CDR3: CASTLSASGVYEQYF. CDR3 DNA sequence: TGTGCCAGCACCCTTTCGGCTAGCGGGGTCTACGAGCAGTACTTC.

This clonotype was counted between two and nine times. This rearrangement joins TRBV2 to TRBJ2-7; unclear D gene. The V end was cut by 5 bases, the J end by 3 bases, with 17 bases between. This CDR3 spans 15 amino acids. In germline, CDR1 is SNHLY, CDR2 FYNNEI. The CDR3 bases are TGTGCCAGCAGTCAGAGACGGCTCGAAGACTACGAGCAGTACTTC. Amino acids: CASSQRRLEDYEQYF.

The chain combines TRBV19 with TRBJ1-1; D might be TRBD1 (6 bases). Trimming removed 7 bases from V and 1 base from J, with 13 bases in between. CDR3 length: 14 amino acids. The germline V gene encodes CDR1 LNHDA and CDR2 SQIVND (reference sequence). The CDR3 nucleotides read TGTGCCAGTACCGCCGGGACAAGGAACACTGAAGCTTTCTTT. It codes for CASTAGTRNTEAFF.

This clonotype was detected ten times or more. The rearrangement uses TRBV12-3 or TRBV12-4 and TRBJ1-2; D is uncertain. The CDR3 sequence is 13 residues long. The V gene lost 7 bases and the J gene lost 4 bases, with 13 bases spanning the gap. The CDR3 DNA is TGTGCCAGCACCGACCCCTACGGCTATGGCTACACCTTC. It codes for CASTDPYGYGYTF.

Turning to this clonotype: Possible read error: a much larger clone is one base away. The CDR3 protein is CVSRQGNTIYF. Here the CDR3 DNA reads TGTGTCAGCAGGCAGGGGAACACCATATATTTT. V usage is TRBV2 and J usage is TRBJ1-3; a weak D match, TRBD1 (6 bases). There are 11 residues in the CDR3. Germline CDR1 is SNHLY and CDR2 is FYNNEI.

This clonotype was detected many times. This rearrangement joins TRBV6-5 to TRBJ2-5; D is unresolved. Trimming cost V 2 bases and J 5 bases, with 6 bases left between them. The germline V gene encodes CDR1 MNHEY and CDR2 SVGAGI. The CDR3 contains 12 residues. In DNA, the CDR3 is TGTGCCAGCAGTTACGTAGACGAGACCCAGTACTTC. This translates into CASSYVDETQYF.

This clonotype has at least ten counts. This sequence joins TRBV7-2 and TRBJ1-5, with no clear D. V lost 2 bases, J lost 7 bases, and 12 bases lay in between. Germline V gene lookup returns CDR1 SGHTA and CDR2 FQGNSA. The CDR3 has 14 residues. The CDR3, as DNA: TGTGCCAGCAGCTTACGAAGTGGTGGACAGCCCCAGCATTTT. Translating it yields CASSLRSGGQPQHF.

CDR3 sequence reads: CSVDKGQGQNTEAFF. CDR3 nucleotide sequence: TGCAGCGTTGATAAAGGACAGGGACAGAACACTGAAGCTTTCTTT. The V gene is TRBV29-1, the J gene TRBJ1-1, with TRBD1 matching over 8 bases. Germline V CDR1 and CDR2: SQVTM, ANQGSEA. Trimming took 3 bases from V and 1 from J; bases not matched to a gene: 7. The CDR3 is 15 residues long.

This clonotype occurred many times. J is TRBJ1-2 and V is TRBV24-1, with 11 bases matching TRBD1. The CDR3 runs to 15 residues. Germline assignment: CDR1 KGHDR and CDR2 SFDVKD. After removal of 4 bases from V and 4 bases from J, the junction contained 4 bases not matched to a gene. The CDR3 DNA reads as TGTGCCACCAGTGAATCCGGGACAGGGGGCTATGGCTACACCTTC. Protein product: CATSESGTGGYGYTF.